This T cell receptor beta chain originates from a study of T-cell reconstitution after alpha-beta-depleted transplantation in children. Findings and caveats of the study: Expanded clones from the graft, numbering several hundred, reportedly supplied alpha-beta T cells about two months after transplant. Surviving recipient T cells and intrathymic progenitors accounted for some patients' high TCRbeta diversity at day 60.

Unique molecular identifiers were incorporated into the prepared TCRbeta library. TCRdb reprocessed the PCR reads via MiXCR and lists one record per CDR3 protein. The sample consists of about 300,000 distinct CDR3 sequences, 10% of them appearing once. This clonotype was detected a few times. Its specificity is unknown. After removal of 8 bases from V and 3 bases from J, the junction contained 10 bases not matched to a gene. CDR3 length: 16 amino acids. The source was PBMCs, collected before TCRalphabeta/CD19-depleted stem cell transplant. This chain connects TRBV12-3 or TRBV12-4 to TRBJ2-1; 10 positions match TRBD2. The clonotype originates from a boy in the first two years of life with acute myeloid leukemia, due to receive a stem cell transplant. CDR3 region: CASPSGRDESYNEQFF. In DNA form, the CDR3 reads TGTGCCAGCCCTAGCGGGAGAGATGAAAGCTACAATGAGCAGTTCTTC.